This TCR beta chain derives from a study of blood T cells in healthy people across ages. The CDR3 extends over 14 amino acids. Trimming pared 3 bases from V and 2 bases from J, leaving 5 bases between. The germline V gene has CDR1 LNHNV and CDR2 YYDKDF (reference sequence). A sample-barcoded 5' primer and a J-beta primer mix were used in a second PCR of about 7 to 11 cycles. A single record per CDR3 protein comes from TCRdb applying MiXCR to the 5' RACE reads. The table shows some 760,000 distinct CDR3 sequences, with 20% to 25% occurring only once. Isolation recovered at least 7 million PBMCs from every sample. Extraction of total RNA produced a minimum of 5.5 micrograms from each sample. The same data also went into a second study, on T cells of mothers and their children.

The TCR originated in a boy aged 5-17 years in good health. This rearrangement joins TRBV15 to TRBJ2-6; D ambiguous. Sequencing was carried out using blood. CDR3 coding DNA: TGTGCCACCAGCAGGGTACCTGGGGCCAACGTCCTGACTTTC. This encodes CATSRVPGANVLTF.